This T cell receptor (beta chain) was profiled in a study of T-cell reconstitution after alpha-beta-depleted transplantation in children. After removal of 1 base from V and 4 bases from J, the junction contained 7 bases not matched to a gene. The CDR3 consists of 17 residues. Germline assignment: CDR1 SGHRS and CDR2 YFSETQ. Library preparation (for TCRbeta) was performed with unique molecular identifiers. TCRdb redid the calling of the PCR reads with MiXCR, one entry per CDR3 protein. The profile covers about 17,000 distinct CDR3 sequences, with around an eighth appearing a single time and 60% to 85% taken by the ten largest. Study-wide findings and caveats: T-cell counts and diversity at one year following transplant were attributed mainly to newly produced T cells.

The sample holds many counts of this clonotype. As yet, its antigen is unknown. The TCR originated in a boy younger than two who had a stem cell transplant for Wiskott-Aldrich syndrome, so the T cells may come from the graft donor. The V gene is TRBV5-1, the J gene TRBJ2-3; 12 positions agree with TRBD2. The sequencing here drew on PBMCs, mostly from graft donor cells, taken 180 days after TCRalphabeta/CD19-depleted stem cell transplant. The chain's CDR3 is CASSLWASGRASDTQYF. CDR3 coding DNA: TGCGCCAGCAGCTTGTGGGCTAGCGGGAGGGCCTCAGATACGCAGTATTTT. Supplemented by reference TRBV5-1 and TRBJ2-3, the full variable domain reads KAGVTQTPRYLIKTRGQQVTLSCSPISGHRSVSWYQQTPGQGLQFLFEYFSETQRNKGNFPGRFSGRQFSNSRSEMNVSTLELGDSALYLCASSLWASGRASDTQYFGPGTRLTVL.